These T cell receptor beta chains were read from a single sample in a study of T cells in Graves' hyperthyroidism and ophthalmopathy. MiXCR, run by TCRdb on the multiplex PCR reads, gives a single entry per CDR3 protein. The sample includes about 300,000 distinct CDR3 sequences, roughly 15% of them seen just once. Material: blood. Source of these receptors: a man aged 25-45 years with Graves' hyperthyroidism. Both conserved end residues are part of each CDR3. Fields, in order: clone size, J gene, V gene, D gene, CDR3 protein, CDR3 DNA. D genes are given only for firm matches. The size field is filled for only some rows; it gives once, few, many or a size class.

>many|TRBJ2-7|TRBV5-1|-
CASSLGGVEVRERAYEQYF
TGCGCCAGCAGCTTGGGAGGGGTTGAAGTCCGGGAGCGGGCCTACGAGCAGTACTTC
>few|TRBJ2-7|TRBV15|-
CATSRIHYEQYF
TGTGCCACCAGCAGGATTCACTACGAGCAGTACTTC
>many|TRBJ1-1|TRBV11-3|-
CASSPREAEAFF
TGTGCCAGCAGCCCCCGTGAGGCTGAAGCTTTCTTT
>few|TRBJ1-5|TRBV24-1|-
CATSPAQVGQPQHF
TGTGCCACCAGCCCTGCACAGGTCGGACAGCCCCAGCATTTT
>-|TRBJ2-1|TRBV12-5|TRBD2
CASGSRLAGGVYNEQFF
TGTGCTAGTGGTTCAAGGCTAGCGGGAGGGGTATACAATGAGCAGTTCTTC
>-|TRBJ2-2|TRBV12-3/TRBV12-4|TRBD1
CASSTTGRTGELFF
TGTGCCAGCAGTACGACAGGGAGAACCGGGGAGCTGTTTTTT
>many|TRBJ1-5|TRBV6-6|TRBD1
CASSYRDRGGNQPQHF
TGTGCCAGCAGTTACCGGGACAGGGGGGGCAATCAGCCCCAGCATTTT
>few|TRBJ2-2|TRBV3-1|TRBD2
CASSQGLAGVMNTGELFF
TGTGCCAGCAGCCAAGGACTAGCGGGAGTAATGAACACCGGGGAGCTGTTTTTT
>-|TRBJ2-1|TRBV7-9|TRBD2
CASSLRTSGTNNEQFF
TGTGCCAGCAGCCTCCGGACTAGCGGGACCAACAATGAGCAGTTCTTC
>many|TRBJ1-1|TRBV12-3/TRBV12-4|TRBD1
CASSFDGTGPTEAFF
TGTGCCAGCAGTTTTGATGGGACAGGGCCCACTGAAGCTTTCTTT
>many|TRBJ1-1|TRBV30|-
CAWSVTPYTEAFF
TGTGCCTGGAGTGTGACGCCCTACACTGAAGCTTTCTTT
>many|TRBJ2-5|TRBV20-1|TRBD2
CSAETSGGLETQYF
TGCAGTGCAGAAACTAGCGGAGGGCTGGAGACCCAGTACTTC
>many|TRBJ2-7|TRBV12-3/TRBV12-4|TRBD2
CASTPVGRDYEQYF
TGTGCCAGCACCCCAGTGGGGAGGGACTACGAGCAGTACTTC
>many|TRBJ2-2|TRBV28|TRBD1
CASSLRQGLGNTGELFF
TGTGCCAGCAGTTTAAGACAGGGGTTAGGGAACACCGGGGAGCTGTTTTTT
>many|TRBJ2-7|TRBV29-1|-
CSPFCPALSSYEQYF
TGCAGCCCCTTCTGTCCAGCGTTAAGCTCCTACGAGCAGTACTTC
>many|TRBJ2-5|TRBV2|-
CASTSWGVGEETQYF
TGTGCCAGCACCTCATGGGGAGTTGGGGAAGAGACCCAGTACTTC
>many|TRBJ1-2|TRBV2|-
CASSTDRNYGYTF
TGTGCCAGCAGTACCGACCGGAACTATGGCTACACCTTC
>many|TRBJ2-7|TRBV7-8|-
CASSSRGGQRAYEQYF
TGTGCCAGCAGCTCCCGGGGCGGCCAACGGGCCTACGAGCAGTACTTC
>many|TRBJ2-7|TRBV5-1|TRBD1
CASSIQTGGNEQYF
TGCGCCAGCAGCATACAGACAGGGGGCAACGAGCAGTACTTC
>-|TRBJ2-7|TRBV2|-
CASQGGHTYEQYF
TGTGCCAGCCAGGGCGGGCATACCTACGAGCAGTACTTC
>many|TRBJ2-7|TRBV7-9|TRBD2
CASSWASGRGKYEQYF
TGTGCCAGCAGCTGGGCTAGCGGGAGAGGGAAGTACGAGCAGTACTTC
>-|TRBJ2-5|TRBV6-2/TRBV6-3|TRBD2
CASTGTSGRSGETQYF
TGTGCCAGCACGGGGACTAGCGGGAGGTCCGGTGAGACCCAGTACTTC
>-|TRBJ2-6|TRBV6-1|-
CASSWADFSSGANVLTF
TGTGCCAGCAGCTGGGCAGACTTTAGCTCTGGGGCCAACGTCCTGACTTTC
>many|TRBJ2-1|TRBV7-9|-
CASSLEASADEQFF
TGTGCCAGCAGCTTGGAGGCGAGCGCCGATGAGCAGTTCTTC
>-|TRBJ1-5|TRBV4-1|-
CASSHADIQRPQHF
TGCGCCAGCAGCCATGCGGACATACAACGGCCCCAGCATTTT
>many|TRBJ2-1|TRBV5-1|TRBD2
CASSLGGGSIRDNEQFF
TGCGCCAGCAGCTTGGGAGGCGGGAGTATTAGAGACAATGAGCAGTTCTTC
>-|TRBJ2-2|TRBV12-3/TRBV12-4|-
CACLPAGLTGELFF
TGTGCCTGCTTGCCAGCGGGTCTTACCGGGGAGCTGTTTTTT
>-|TRBJ2-1|TRBV29-1|TRBD1
CSGDRGHEQFF
TGCAGCGGGGACAGGGGGCATGAGCAGTTCTTC
>many|TRBJ2-1|TRBV11-2|-
CASSERARDPPWDEQFF
TGTGCCAGCAGCGAAAGAGCCCGGGACCCACCGTGGGATGAGCAGTTCTTC
>many|TRBJ2-5|TRBV28|-
CASSLFRGGRYQTQYF
TGTGCCAGCAGTTTATTCCGAGGGGGTCGGTATCAGACCCAGTACTTC
>many|TRBJ1-5|TRBV28|TRBD1
CASSLEGAGNQPQHF
TGTGCCAGCAGTTTGGAGGGGGCAGGCAATCAGCCCCAGCATTTT
>many|TRBJ2-3|TRBV20-1|-
CSARENRADTQYF
TGCAGTGCTAGAGAGAATCGGGCAGATACGCAGTATTTT
>many|TRBJ2-1|TRBV7-2|-
CASSFLYRNEQFF
TGTGCCAGCAGCTTCCTATATCGGAATGAGCAGTTCTTC
>few|TRBJ1-3|TRBV4-2|-
CASSQDMDTSGNTIYF
TGTGCCAGCAGCCAAGATATGGACACCTCTGGAAACACCATATATTTT
>many|TRBJ1-1|TRBV5-1|-
CASSSDNTEAFF
TGCGCCAGCAGTTCTGACAACACTGAAGCTTTCTTT
>many|TRBJ2-7|TRBV6-1|TRBD1
CAVSPTGDSYEQYF
TGTGCCGTCTCCCCGACAGGGGACTCCTACGAGCAGTACTTC
>few|TRBJ2-7|TRBV16|-
CASSKQKVNHEQYF
TGTGCCAGCAGCAAACAGAAGGTTAATCACGAGCAGTACTTC
>many|TRBJ1-2|TRBV3-1|-
CASTLQGMANYGYTF
TGTGCCAGCACCCTCCAGGGGATGGCTAACTATGGCTACACCTTC
>many|TRBJ2-7|TRBV5-1|-
CASSSLRGDEQYF
TGCGCCAGCAGCTCCTTAAGGGGGGACGAGCAGTACTTC
>few|TRBJ2-7|TRBV4-1|-
CASSQVPGKNEQYF
TGCGCCAGCAGCCAAGTTCCGGGAAAGAACGAGCAGTACTTC
>many|TRBJ2-5|TRBV11-1|-
CASSFLFGAQETQYF
TGTGCCAGCAGCTTTTTGTTCGGGGCTCAAGAGACCCAGTACTTC
>few|TRBJ2-5|TRBV15|-
CATSRGEQRETQYF
TGTGCCACCAGCAGGGGGGAGCAAAGGGAGACCCAGTACTTC
>many|TRBJ1-4|TRBV12-3/TRBV12-4|-
CASSPGGHAKEKLFF
TGTGCCAGCAGTCCGGGGGGACACGCGAAGGAAAAACTGTTTTTT
>many|TRBJ2-7|TRBV11-2|TRBD1
CASSSRQGYEQYF
TGTGCCAGCAGCTCCCGACAGGGCTACGAGCAGTACTTC
>few|TRBJ1-1|TRBV7-3|-
CASSFEGAVGNTEAFF
TGTGCCAGCAGCTTTGAGGGTGCTGTTGGGAACACTGAAGCTTTCTTT
>many|TRBJ1-6|TRBV5-6|-
CASSLYRNSPLHF
TGTGCCAGCAGCCTCTACAGGAATTCACCCCTCCACTTT
>-|TRBJ2-1|TRBV13|TRBD1
CASSFRQGANEQFF
TGTGCCAGCAGCTTTAGACAGGGGGCGAATGAGCAGTTCTTC
>few|TRBJ1-1|TRBV5-1|TRBD1
CASSPGQGPSAFF
TGCGCCAGCAGCCCGGGACAGGGACCTTCAGCTTTCTTT
>many|TRBJ2-1|TRBV28|-
CASSSPPSPRGEQFF
TGTGCCAGCAGTTCCCCTCCAAGTCCCCGGGGTGAGCAGTTCTTC
>many|TRBJ1-5|TRBV5-1|TRBD1
CASSLAGQGGQPQHF
TGCGCCAGCAGCTTGGCAGGACAGGGGGGACAGCCCCAGCATTTT